Shown below are 10 T cell receptor beta chains from a single sample sequenced in a study of control samples from healthy donors and cancer patients. Assay used: immunoSEQ multiplex PCR; TCRdb lists only in-frame clones, some missing. Seen here are some 130,000 clones, 88% observed once, and the top ten hold around 9%. The specimen sequenced was blood. Source of these receptors: a woman in her twenties or thirties in good health.

The genes are TRBV9 and TRBJ2-3; no clear D. The CDR3 runs 15 residues. Germline-derived CDR1 and CDR2 are SGDLS and YYNGEE. Trimming removed 4 bases at V and 2 bases at J, with 14 bases between. The CDR3 region is CASSPLGLLTDTQYF. CDR3 coding DNA: TGTGCCAGCAGCCCCTTAGGCTTGCTCACAGATACGCAGTATTTT.

The chain recombines TRBV3-1 (or the pseudogene TRBV3-2) with TRBJ1-2; TRBD1 matches at 11 bases. The germline gives CDR1 LGHDT, CDR2 YNNKEL (reference sequence). The trim removed 2 bases at V and 8 bases at J, leaving 16 bases unmatched. The CDR3 runs 18 residues. The CDR3 loop is CASSQHPEGGQGARGYTF. In DNA form, the CDR3 reads TGTGCCAGCAGCCAACACCCGGAGGGTGGACAGGGGGCGCGGGGCTACACCTTC.

The genes are TRBV18 and TRBJ2-5, with 15 bases lining up with TRBD2. The CDR3 consists of 16 residues. Germline V gene sequence: CDR1 KGHSH, CDR2 LQKENI. V dropped 3 bases and J dropped 6; count of bases not matched to a gene: 5. The CDR3 spells CASSPDGLAGGKTQYF. The CDR3 bases are TGTGCCAGCTCACCTGACGGACTAGCGGGAGGGAAGACCCAGTACTTC.

The rearrangement links TRBV2 to TRBJ2-7; unclear D gene. This CDR3 region has 12 residues. Trimming took off 6 bases at V and 2 bases at J, with 8 bases between the two ends. The germline V gene has CDR1 SNHLY and CDR2 FYNNEI. This chain's CDR3 is CASSAFTYEQYF. In nucleotides, the CDR3 is TGTGCCAGCAGCGCCTTCACCTACGAGCAGTACTTC.

The chain employs TRBV5-1 and TRBJ1-4; 8 positions match TRBD1. The germline V gene has CDR1 SGHRS and CDR2 YFSETQ. Trimming took 3 bases from V and 5 from J; bases not matched to a gene: 6. The CDR3 sequence is 15 residues long. The CDR3 loop is CASSSRTGTNEKLFF. For the CDR3, the DNA is TGCGCCAGCAGCTCCCGGACAGGGACAAATGAAAAACTGTTTTTT. The full variable domain, rest sourced from reference TRBV5-1 and TRBJ1-4, is KAGVTQTPRYLIKTRGQQVTLSCSPISGHRSVSWYQQTPGQGLQFLFEYFSETQRNKGNFPGRFSGRQFSNSRSEMNVSTLELGDSALYLCASSSRTGTNEKLFFGSGTQLSVL.

The gene calls are TRBV9 and TRBJ1-1; no clear D gene. Per the germline V gene, CDR1 is SGDLS and CDR2 is YYNGEE. The CDR3 has 13 residues. V shed 3 bases and J shed 2 bases, with 8 bases lying between them. The CDR3 DNA sequence: TGTGCCAGCAGCGCGAACGACAACACTGAAGCTTTCTTT. This encodes CASSANDNTEAFF.

The genes are TRBV28 and TRBJ2-5; D may be TRBD1 (6 bases). Germline V gene sequence: CDR1 MDHEN, CDR2 SYDVKM. The CDR3 contains 15 residues. V was clipped by 3 bases and J by 5 bases, with 16 bases between them. The CDR3 is CASSLGATGRETQYF. CDR3 nucleotides: TGTGCCAGCAGTTTGGGGGCCACAGGGCGGGAGACCCAGTACTTC.

The J gene is TRBJ2-7, the V gene TRBV30; 8 nucleotides match TRBD1. In germline, CDR1 is GTSNPN, CDR2 SVGIG (reference sequence). CDR3 length: 13 amino acids. V trimming: 3 bases; J trimming: 6 bases; junction bases outside the gene matches: 7. The CDR3 spells CAWRRTGFGEQYF. The CDR3 nucleotides read TGTGCCTGGAGGAGGACAGGGTTCGGCGAGCAGTACTTC.

This sequence joins TRBV7-8 and TRBJ1-3, with TRBD1 matching over 8 bases. Per germline, CDR1 SGHVS and CDR2 FQNEAQ. V lost 5 bases, J lost 2 bases, and 8 bases stayed unmatched. This CDR3 contains 16 residues. CDR3 amino acids: CASSRNDRGAGNTIYF. DNA for the CDR3: TGTGCCAGCAGCCGCAACGACAGGGGTGCTGGAAACACCATATATTTT.

V is TRBV2 and J is TRBJ2-7; 7 positions agree with TRBD1. The CDR3 totals 12 residues. J was trimmed by 5 bases and V by 4 bases; bases with no gene match: 2. CDR1 SNHLY and CDR2 FYNNEI come from the germline V gene. This CDR3 is CASSGTGDEQYF. The CDR3 bases are TGTGCCAGCAGTGGAACAGGGGACGAGCAGTACTTC.